This T cell receptor beta chain comes out of a study of blood T cell repertoires in COVID-19 (dated by TCRdb to 2020 to 2021). Looking at the study overall: The collaborator samples originated in the United States, Italy and Spain and spanned the acute and convalescent phases of COVID-19. Deeply sampled blood TCRbeta repertoires from subjects exposed to, actively infected with, or recovered from COVID-19 were included in the dataset. The material from the prospective study consisted of cDNA or gDNA derived from T cells, B-cell-depleted T cells, or PBMCs. The samples were drawn from two sources: the first 160 participants of the ongoing ImmuneRACE study, and 1,000 to 1,500 subjects contributed by 6 global collaborators. Where available, HLA class I and class II types were taken from metadata supplied by the sample provider and were not determined by assay-based typing. A freely available public database, intended as a resource for researchers studying the immune response to SARS-CoV-2, is where the repertoires were released. Nearly every sample came with metadata listing a de-identified subject ID, COVID-19 status, age in years and sex.

Participants in the prospective study were aged 18 to 89 years, lived in over 20 United States geographic areas, and enrolled through a virtual design. In the prospective study, cohorts were assigned on the basis of participant-reported clinical history obtained from a screening survey and a study questionnaire. Exposed participants had been in contact, within 2 weeks of entering the study, with a person who had a PCR-confirmed or clinician-diagnosed case of COVID-19. Mobile phlebotomists in the prospective study collected whole blood, serum and a nasopharyngeal or oropharyngeal swab from every participant. Additional blood draws and questionnaires over an approximately 2-month period could optionally be provided by prospective study participants. Prospective study blood samples were shipped either frozen or at room temperature before DNA extraction. The immunoSEQ Assay, a bias-controlled multiplex PCR, was used to amplify TCRbeta CDR3 regions from genomic DNA. Per the original workflow: Nucleated cell counts per sample were estimated from amplification of reference gene primers within the assay. To quantify the absolute abundance of each unique TCRbeta CDR3 rearrangement, sequence reads were collapsed and filtered. Productive Simpson clonality was computed per sample as the square root of Simpson's diversity index over productive rearrangements. The table comes from immuneACCESS by way of TCRdb, which keeps in-frame sequences with V and J called. Part of the clones is missing from these tables; in studies checked, under half for an unresolved V gene and the rest for unknown reasons. V and J calls and clone size are copied from that table; D and trimming were computed from the DNA. The sample table holds more than 350,000 clones, of which 70% to 90% were seen once. Of the sample, roughly 1.4% is held by the ten largest clones.

Via the germline V gene, CDR1 is SGDLS and CDR2 YYNGEE. From cysteine to phenylalanine, the CDR3 is 16 amino acids long. Left in the record is the CDR3 DNA by itself, 48 bases read in frame from the first base. V loses 0 bases at its end and J loses 6 bases; junction bases beyond the gene matches: 10. This clone was recorded a few times. This receptor's antigen is unknown. The input lacks base qualities; no much larger clone sits a single base away. Overall results and qualifications from the work: Clinical and demographic metadata were provided uncurated, with the amount varying by source and participant.

The sequence came from a woman aged 18-30 years who had been exposed to COVID-19. Source material: PBMCs or T cells enriched from blood (not recorded which). This sequence uses TRBV9 and TRBJ2-3; TRBD1 aligns with 7 central bases. This receptor carries the CDR3 CASSVVARGPGDTQYF. The DNA sequence is given as TGTGCCAGCAGCGTAGTCGCGAGGGGGCCCGGGGATACGCAGTATTTT.